This TCR beta chain was captured by sequencing in a study of CD8+ T cells in alopecia areata (dated by TCRdb to the late 2010s). A note on the overall study: Treated patients were enrolled in an open-label pilot trial of oral tofacitinib, 5 to 10 mg twice daily, for moderate-to-severe alopecia areata. RNA was extracted with the PAXgene miRNA kit for fixed scalp, the miRNeasy kit for PBMCs, and the RNeasy kit for mouse skin. High-throughput TCRbeta sequencing was used to examine T cell clonal expansion in alopecia areata in both the C3H/HeJ mouse model and human patients. Tofacitinib was given for 6 to 18 months, followed by 6 months of follow-up off drug to assess delayed response and recurrence. Clonality in the scalp was compared among normal scalp (n=4), patchy alopecia areata scalp (n=8), and alopecia totalis/universalis scalp (n=8). Tofacitinib-treated patients had biopsies at baseline and at 4 and 24 weeks of treatment, with a later scalp biopsy in several patients. TCRbeta CDR3 regions were amplified by immunoSEQ multiplex PCR using 35 Vbeta forward and 13 Jbeta reverse primers. In humans, TCRbeta sequencing was performed on scalp tissue and on sorted CD4+ and CD8+ peripheral blood T cells from healthy controls and from patients with patchy or totalis/universalis alopecia areata.

Details on this clone: The target of this receptor is not known. Nothing much larger sits one base from this clone, and base qualities are not available.

Receptor libraries were prepared by the immunoSEQ multiplex PCR assay. For TCR sequencing, RNA was extracted from every sample and reverse transcribed into cDNA to serve as template. SuperScript III was used for first-strand cDNA synthesis, primed with a 2:1 mix of oligo-dT and random hexamers. A synthetic immune receptor repertoire was used to gauge amplification bias, and whatever bias remained was removed computationally. The authors processed their data as follows. Raw reads were preprocessed to remove errors, and CDR3 was defined according to IMGT conventions as the region from the conserved cysteine to phenylalanine. Clonality was calculated as 1 minus Shannon entropy normalized by log2 of the number of productive unique TCRs. Whether each scalp clone was CD4 or CD8 was inferred by checking scalp TCRbeta sequences against the CD4 and CD8 repertoires from sorted blood. The table comes from immuneACCESS by way of TCRdb, which keeps in-frame sequences with V and J called. Part of the clones is missing from these tables; in studies checked, under half for an unresolved V gene and the rest for unknown reasons. V and J calls and clone size are as listed in that table; D and trimming were resolved from the DNA. The sample table shows just over 150,000 clones, and around 55% are seen once. The ten biggest clones cover around 19% of the sample.

V sheds 3 bases and J sheds 5 bases, leaving 13 bases between their ends. CDR1 and CDR2, looked up from the germline V gene (reference sequence), are PRHDT and FYEKMQ. Measured from the cysteine to the phenylalanine, the CDR3 is 14 residues long. Of all the DNA, just the CDR3 is kept, 42 bases in frame from base 1. The time point label corresponds to: baseline before oral tofacitinib. From alopecia areata patients, peripheral blood was collected along with lesional scalp punch biopsies. PBMCs were isolated by density centrifugation and stained for CD3, CD4 and CD8, after which CD4+ and CD8+ T cells were sorted on a FACSAria. On the study overall, not on this receptor specifically: Scalp TCR repertoire analysis is complicated because resident alphabeta T cells in normal human skin are also sequenced, whereas mouse skin is dominated by gammadelta T cells. TCR sequences shared between patients were less clear than in mice, possibly partly because of HLA diversity in the patient population. Higher clonality and more expanded CD8+ clones were observed in lesional scalp than in normal scalp, particularly in alopecia totalis/universalis, a finding suggestive of antigenic drive.

This TCR was recovered from a human donor with alopecia areata. In this chain, TRBV13 is recombined with TRBJ2-5; the D region possibly corresponds to TRBD1 (6 bases align). Sample: CD8+ T cells sorted from blood, taken at week 0. The CDR3 amino acid sequence is: CASSLKGGRETQYF. The nucleotide sequence is given as TGTGCCAGCAGCTTGAAAGGGGGACGGGAGACCCAGTACTTC.